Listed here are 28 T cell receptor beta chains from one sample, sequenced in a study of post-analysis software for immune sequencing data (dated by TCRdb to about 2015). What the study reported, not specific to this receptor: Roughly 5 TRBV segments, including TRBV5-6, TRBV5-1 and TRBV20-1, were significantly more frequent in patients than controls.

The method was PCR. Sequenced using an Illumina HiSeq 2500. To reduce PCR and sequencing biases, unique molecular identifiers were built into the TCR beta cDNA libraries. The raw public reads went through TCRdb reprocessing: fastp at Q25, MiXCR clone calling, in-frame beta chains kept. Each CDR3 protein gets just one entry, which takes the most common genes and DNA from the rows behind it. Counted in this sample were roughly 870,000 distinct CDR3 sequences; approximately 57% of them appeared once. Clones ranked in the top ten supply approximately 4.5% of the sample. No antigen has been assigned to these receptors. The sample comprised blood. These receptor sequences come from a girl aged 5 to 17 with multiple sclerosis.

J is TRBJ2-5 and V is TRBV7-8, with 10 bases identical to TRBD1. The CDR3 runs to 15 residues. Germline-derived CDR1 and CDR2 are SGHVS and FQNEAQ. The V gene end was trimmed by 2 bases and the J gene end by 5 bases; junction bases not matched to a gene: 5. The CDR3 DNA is TGTGCCAGCAGCTTATGGACAGGGGGTGGGGAGACCCAGTACTTC. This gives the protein CASSLWTGGGETQYF.

The CDR3 region has the DNA TGTGCCAGCAGCTCCGAAACCTACTACAACCAGCCCCAGCATTTT. Its translation is CASSSETYYNQPQHF. The chain combines TRBV5-8 with TRBJ1-5; D remains unclear. CDR3 length: 15 residues. Trimming stripped 3 bases from V and 7 bases from J, with 17 bases between. From germline, CDR1 is SGHTS and CDR2 YDEGEE.

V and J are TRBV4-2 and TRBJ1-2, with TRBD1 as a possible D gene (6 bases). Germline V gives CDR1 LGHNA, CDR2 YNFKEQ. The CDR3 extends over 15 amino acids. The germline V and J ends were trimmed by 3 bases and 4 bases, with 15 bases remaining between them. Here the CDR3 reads CASSQATGIGYGYTF. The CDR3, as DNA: TGTGCCAGCAGCCAGGCAACAGGGATCGGCTATGGCTACACCTTC.

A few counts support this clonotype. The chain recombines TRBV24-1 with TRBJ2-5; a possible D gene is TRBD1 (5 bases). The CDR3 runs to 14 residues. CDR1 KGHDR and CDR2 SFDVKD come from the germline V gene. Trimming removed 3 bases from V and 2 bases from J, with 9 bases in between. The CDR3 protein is CATSDAQGQETQYF. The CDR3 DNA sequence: TGTGCCACCAGTGATGCGCAGGGTCAAGAGACCCAGTACTTC.

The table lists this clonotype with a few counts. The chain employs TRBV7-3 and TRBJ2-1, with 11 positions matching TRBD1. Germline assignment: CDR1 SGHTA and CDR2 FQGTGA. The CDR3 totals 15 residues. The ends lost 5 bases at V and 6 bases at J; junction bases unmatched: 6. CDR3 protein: CASSPKGTGGNEQFF. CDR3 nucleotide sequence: TGTGCCAGCAGCCCAAAAGGGACAGGGGGCAATGAGCAGTTCTTC.

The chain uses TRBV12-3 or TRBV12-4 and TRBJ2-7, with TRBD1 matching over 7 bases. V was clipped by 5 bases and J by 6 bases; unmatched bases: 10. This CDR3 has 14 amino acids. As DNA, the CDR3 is TGTGCCAGCAGTCTCTCCACAGGGGCGGTCGAGCAGTACTTC. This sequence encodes CASSLSTGAVEQYF.

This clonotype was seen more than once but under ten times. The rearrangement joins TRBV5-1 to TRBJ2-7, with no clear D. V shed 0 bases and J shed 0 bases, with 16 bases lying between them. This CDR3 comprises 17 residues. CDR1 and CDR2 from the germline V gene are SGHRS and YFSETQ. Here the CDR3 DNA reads TGCGCCAGCAGCTTGGCTGTCTTGGGCAGGAGCTCCTACGAGCAGTACTTC. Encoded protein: CASSLAVLGRSSYEQYF.

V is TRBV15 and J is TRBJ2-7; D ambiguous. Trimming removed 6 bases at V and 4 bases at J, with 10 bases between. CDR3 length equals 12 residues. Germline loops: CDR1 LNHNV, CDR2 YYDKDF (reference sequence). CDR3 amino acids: CATSNLEYEQYF. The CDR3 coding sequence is TGTGCCACCAGTAACCTCGAGTACGAGCAGTACTTC.

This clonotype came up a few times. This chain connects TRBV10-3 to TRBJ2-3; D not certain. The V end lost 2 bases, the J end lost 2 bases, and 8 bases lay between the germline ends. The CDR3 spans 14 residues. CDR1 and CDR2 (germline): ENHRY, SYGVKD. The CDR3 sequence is CAISETVYTDTQYF. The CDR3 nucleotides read TGTGCCATCAGTGAGACGGTATACACAGATACGCAGTATTTT.

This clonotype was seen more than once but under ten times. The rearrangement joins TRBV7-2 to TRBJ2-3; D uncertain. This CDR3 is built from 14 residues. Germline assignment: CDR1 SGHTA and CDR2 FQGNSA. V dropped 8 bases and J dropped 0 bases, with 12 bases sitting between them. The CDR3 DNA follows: TGTGCCAGCGGGTACAGTTCTAGCACAGATACGCAGTATTTT. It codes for CASGYSSSTDTQYF.

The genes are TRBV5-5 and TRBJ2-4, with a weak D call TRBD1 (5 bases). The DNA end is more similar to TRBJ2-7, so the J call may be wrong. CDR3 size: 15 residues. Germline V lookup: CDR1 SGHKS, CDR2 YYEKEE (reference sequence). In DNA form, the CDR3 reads TGTGCCAGCAGCTTGGGGCCTGGGGCCCCCTACGAGCAGTACTTC. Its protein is CASSLGPGAPYEQYF.

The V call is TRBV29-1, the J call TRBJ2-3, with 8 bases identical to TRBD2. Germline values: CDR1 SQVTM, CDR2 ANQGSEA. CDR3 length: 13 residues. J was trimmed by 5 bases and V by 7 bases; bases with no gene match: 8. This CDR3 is CSGPGLDGDTQYF. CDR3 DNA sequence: TGCAGCGGGCCGGGACTAGATGGAGATACGCAGTATTTT.

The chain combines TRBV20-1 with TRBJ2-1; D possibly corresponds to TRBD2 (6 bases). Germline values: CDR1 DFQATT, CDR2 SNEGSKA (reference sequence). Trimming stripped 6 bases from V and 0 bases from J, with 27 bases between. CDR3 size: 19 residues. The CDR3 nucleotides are TGCAGTGCCACCAGCCTAGCGCTCCCGACCGGTAGCTCCTACAATGAGCAGTTCTTC. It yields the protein CSATSLALPTGSSYNEQFF.

The DNA of the CDR3 is TGCAGTGCCAGAAGAATAGCGGACCAAGAGACCCAGTACTTC. As protein: CSARRIADQETQYF. The chain carries TRBV20-1 and TRBJ2-5; weak D call: TRBD2 (6 bases). The germline CDR1 and CDR2 sequences are DFQATT and SNEGSKA (reference sequence). Trimming pared 6 bases from V and 0 bases from J, leaving 14 bases between. CDR3 length equals 14 residues.

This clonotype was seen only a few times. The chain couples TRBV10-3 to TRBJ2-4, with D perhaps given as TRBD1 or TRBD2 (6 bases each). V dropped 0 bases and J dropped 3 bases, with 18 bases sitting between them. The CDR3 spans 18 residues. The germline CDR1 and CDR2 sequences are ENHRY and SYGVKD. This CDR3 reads CAISESWFLGGDKNIQYF. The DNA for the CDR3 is TGTGCCATCAGTGAGTCTTGGTTCCTGGGGGGCGACAAAAACATTCAGTACTTC.

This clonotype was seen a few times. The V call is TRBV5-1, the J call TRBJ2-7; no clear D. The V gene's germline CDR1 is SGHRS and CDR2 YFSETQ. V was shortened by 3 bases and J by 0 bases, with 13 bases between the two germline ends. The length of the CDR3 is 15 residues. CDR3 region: CASSYPRGDSYEQYF. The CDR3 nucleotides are TGCGCCAGCAGCTACCCGCGAGGTGACTCCTACGAGCAGTACTTC. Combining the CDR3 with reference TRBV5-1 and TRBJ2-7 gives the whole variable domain KAGVTQTPRYLIKTRGQQVTLSCSPISGHRSVSWYQQTPGQGLQFLFEYFSETQRNKGNFPGRFSGRQFSNSRSEMNVSTLELGDSALYLCASSYPRGDSYEQYFGPGTRLTVT.

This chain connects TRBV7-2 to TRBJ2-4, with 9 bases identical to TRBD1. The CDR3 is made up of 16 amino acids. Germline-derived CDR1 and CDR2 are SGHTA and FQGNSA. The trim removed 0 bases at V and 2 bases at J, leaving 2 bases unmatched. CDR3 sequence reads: CASSLAGQGSKNIQYF. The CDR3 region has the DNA TGTGCCAGCAGCTTAGCGGGACAGGGCTCCAAAAACATTCAGTACTTC.

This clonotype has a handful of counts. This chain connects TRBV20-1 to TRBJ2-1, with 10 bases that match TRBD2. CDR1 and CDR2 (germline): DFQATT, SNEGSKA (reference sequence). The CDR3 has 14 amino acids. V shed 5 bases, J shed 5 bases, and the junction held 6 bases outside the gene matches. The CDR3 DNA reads TGCAGTGCTGCCGGACTAGCGGCAGACAATGAGCAGTTCTTC. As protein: CSAAGLAADNEQFF.

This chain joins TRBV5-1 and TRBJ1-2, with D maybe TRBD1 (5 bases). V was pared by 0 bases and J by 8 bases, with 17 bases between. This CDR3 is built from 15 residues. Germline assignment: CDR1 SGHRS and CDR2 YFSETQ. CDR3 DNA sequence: TGCGCCAGCAGCTTGGAGGCGACAGCCTCTGAGGGCTACACCTTC. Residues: CASSLEATASEGYTF.

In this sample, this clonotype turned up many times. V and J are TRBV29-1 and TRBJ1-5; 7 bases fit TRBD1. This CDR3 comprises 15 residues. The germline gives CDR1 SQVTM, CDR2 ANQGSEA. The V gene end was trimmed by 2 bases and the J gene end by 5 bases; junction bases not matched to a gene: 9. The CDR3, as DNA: TGCAGCGTTGAACGGGCAGGGGGGATTGATCAGCCCCAGCATTTT. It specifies CSVERAGGIDQPQHF.

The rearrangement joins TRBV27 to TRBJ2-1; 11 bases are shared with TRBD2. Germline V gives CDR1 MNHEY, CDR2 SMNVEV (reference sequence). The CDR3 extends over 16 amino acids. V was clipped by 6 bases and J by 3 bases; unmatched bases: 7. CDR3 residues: CASRPRTSGLYNEQFF. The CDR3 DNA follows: TGTGCCAGCAGGCCCCGGACTAGCGGGCTCTACAATGAGCAGTTCTTC.

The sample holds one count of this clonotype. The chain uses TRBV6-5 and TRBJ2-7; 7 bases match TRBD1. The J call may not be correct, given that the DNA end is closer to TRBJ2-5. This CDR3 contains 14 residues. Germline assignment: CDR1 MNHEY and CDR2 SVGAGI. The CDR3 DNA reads TGTGCCAGCAGTTCCGGACAGGCTGGGGAGACCCAGTACTTC. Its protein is CASSSGQAGETQYF.

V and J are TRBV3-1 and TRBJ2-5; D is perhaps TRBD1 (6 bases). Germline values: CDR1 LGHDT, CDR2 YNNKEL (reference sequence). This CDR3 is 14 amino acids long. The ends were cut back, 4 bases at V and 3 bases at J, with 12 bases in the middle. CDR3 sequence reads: CASSPRDTEETQYF. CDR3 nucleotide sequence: TGTGCCAGCAGCCCCCGGGACACCGAAGAGACCCAGTACTTC.

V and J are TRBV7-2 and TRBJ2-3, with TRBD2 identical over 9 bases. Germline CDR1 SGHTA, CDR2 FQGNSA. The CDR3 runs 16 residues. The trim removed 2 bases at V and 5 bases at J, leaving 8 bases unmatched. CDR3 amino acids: CASSLNSGGVGDTQYF. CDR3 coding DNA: TGTGCCAGCAGCTTAAATAGCGGGGGAGTTGGAGATACGCAGTATTTT.

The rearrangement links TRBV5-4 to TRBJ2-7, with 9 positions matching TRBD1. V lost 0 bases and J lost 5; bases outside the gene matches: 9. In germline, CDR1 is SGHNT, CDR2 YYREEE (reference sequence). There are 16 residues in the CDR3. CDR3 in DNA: TGTGCCAGCAGCTTGGCTGCGGGGACAGGGACCCACGAGCAGTACTTC. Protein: CASSLAAGTGTHEQYF.

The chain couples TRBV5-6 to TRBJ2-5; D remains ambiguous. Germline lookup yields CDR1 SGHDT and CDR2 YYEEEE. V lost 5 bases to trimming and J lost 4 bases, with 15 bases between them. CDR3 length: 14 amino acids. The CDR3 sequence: CASRTGSSGETQYF. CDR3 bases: TGTGCCAGCAGAACCGGGTCCTCGGGAGAGACCCAGTACTTC.

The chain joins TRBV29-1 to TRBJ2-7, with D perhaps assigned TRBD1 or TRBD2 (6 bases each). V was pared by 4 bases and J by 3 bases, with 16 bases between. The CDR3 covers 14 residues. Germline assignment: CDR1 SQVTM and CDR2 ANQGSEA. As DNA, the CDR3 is TGCAGCGTTGGAGGGGGGACGGGAGTCTACGAGCAGTACTTC. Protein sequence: CSVGGGTGVYEQYF.

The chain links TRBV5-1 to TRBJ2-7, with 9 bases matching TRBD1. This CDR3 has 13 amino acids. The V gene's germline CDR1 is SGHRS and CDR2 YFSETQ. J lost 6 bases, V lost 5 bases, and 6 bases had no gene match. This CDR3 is CASRTDRGSEQYF. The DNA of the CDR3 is TGCGCCAGCAGAACGGACAGGGGCTCCGAGCAGTACTTC. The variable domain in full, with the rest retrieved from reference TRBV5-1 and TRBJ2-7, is KAGVTQTPRYLIKTRGQQVTLSCSPISGHRSVSWYQQTPGQGLQFLFEYFSETQRNKGNFPGRFSGRQFSNSRSEMNVSTLELGDSALYLCASRTDRGSEQYFGPGTRLTVT.